This paragraph reports one T cell receptor beta chain. The antigen is not known. The data derive from a study of cytomegalovirus exposure and HLA in healthy donors. At the level of the study: Just over 80% of 398 genotyped donors fell in the Caucasian-associated ancestry cluster.

There are 13 residues in the CDR3. V was pared by 7 bases and J by 10 bases, with 17 bases between. CDR1 MNHEY and CDR2 SVGAGI come from the germline V gene. Study-level findings and limits: The authors later found most CMV-associated TCR beta chains appeared HLA-restricted.

In the PCR, 60 Vbeta and 13 Jbeta primers were used. The protocol was immunoSEQ multiplex PCR, while the TCRdb copy is restricted to in-frame clones and leaves out a portion. In the table there are over 150,000 clones, around 72% of which are singletons. The rearrangement joins TRBV6-5 to TRBJ1-5, with D tentatively TRBD1 (6 bases). The receptor's source is a middle-aged man in good health and CMV-seronegative. Sequencing used PBMCs. The CDR3 reads CASNKGGGGPQHF. CDR3 sequence (DNA): TGTGCCAGCAACAAGGGAGGGGGAGGCCCCCAGCATTTT.